Listed below are T cell receptor beta chains from one sample, sequenced in a study of cytomegalovirus exposure and HLA in healthy donors. Assay used: immunoSEQ multiplex PCR; TCRdb lists only in-frame clones, some missing. The data show 55,000 to 65,000 clones, around 83% seen once. Sequenced input: PBMCs. These receptors all stem from a human donor in good health. Each CDR3 is given with its conserved first and last residue. The D gene is left open where the match is weak. Clone size, where shown, is once, few, many, or a class for clones that have expanded.

size,D,J,V,DNA,CDR3
NA,TRBD2,TRBJ2-4,TRBV7-2,TGTGCCAGCAGCTTCTCGGGACTAGCGGGAGAAAGTAGCTTC,CASSFSGLAGESSF
NA,NA,TRBJ1-2,TRBV7-9,TGTTCCAGCAGCCTTGTAATCTATGGCTACACCTTC,CSSSLVIYGYTF
NA,TRBD1,TRBJ1-2,TRBV12-5,TGTGCTAGTGGTTTCGGGACAGCCAACTATGGCTACACCTTC,CASGFGTANYGYTF
once,TRBD2,TRBJ2-3,TRBV11-3,TGTGCCAGCAGTCCGGGACTAGGGAAGGGGCAGGTCACAGATACGCAGTATTTT,CASSPGLGKGQVTDTQYF
NA,TRBD2,TRBJ2-1,TRBV7-9,TGTGCCAGCAGGCCAGGACTAGCGGGAGACAATGAGCAGTTCTTC,CASRPGLAGDNEQFF
NA,TRBD1,TRBJ1-4,TRBV7-9,TGTGCCAGCAGCTTTACCAGGGGGCTCAGTGAAAAACTGTTTTTT,CASSFTRGLSEKLFF
NA,TRBD1,TRBJ2-1,TRBV7-9,TGTGCCAGCAGACAGGGGGCCTACAATGAGCAGTTCTTC,CASRQGAYNEQFF
NA,TRBD1,TRBJ1-2,TRBV29-1,TGCAGCGTCCTAGTAGCGGGACAGGGAGGCTACACCTTC,CSVLVAGQGGYTF
NA,TRBD1,TRBJ1-3,TRBV2,TGTGCCAGCAGGAAGGACAGGGCATCTGGAAACACCATATATTTT,CASRKDRASGNTIYF
few,NA,TRBJ1-1,TRBV7-7,TGTGCTAGCAGCTTATCCCAGACTACTGAAGCTTTCTTT,CASSLSQTTEAFF
NA,TRBD1,TRBJ2-3,TRBV27,TGTGCCAGCAGTTTGGACAGGGTAACAGATACGCAGTATTTT,CASSLDRVTDTQYF
NA,NA,TRBJ1-2,TRBV28,TGTGCCAGCAGAAACCAGGGTACTAACTATGGCTACACCTTC,CASRNQGTNYGYTF
NA,NA,TRBJ1-1,TRBV7-2,TGTGCCAGCAGCTTAGTCTGGAACACTGAAGCTTTCTTT,CASSLVWNTEAFF
NA,NA,TRBJ2-5,TRBV5-4,TGTGCCAGCAGCTTGTCCCCAGCGGGAGAGACCCAGTACTTC,CASSLSPAGETQYF
NA,TRBD2,TRBJ2-5,TRBV19,TGTGCCAGTAGTATGAGGGGAGGGGAGACCCAGTACTTC,CASSMRGGETQYF
NA,NA,TRBJ2-3,TRBV13,TGTGCCAGCAGCTTAGGGACTAGCACAGATACGCAGTATTTT,CASSLGTSTDTQYF
once,TRBD1,TRBJ1-1,TRBV27,TGTGCCAGCAGTTTCCTCGGACAGGTAAACACTGAAGCTTTCTTT,CASSFLGQVNTEAFF
NA,TRBD2,TRBJ2-1,TRBV5-1,TGCGCCAGCAGCTTGGAGGTGCTTACTAGCGGCTACAATGAGCAGTTCTTC,CASSLEVLTSGYNEQFF
NA,NA,TRBJ1-1,TRBV7-9,TGTGCCAGCAGCTTACATCAACAGGGTGGCACTGAAGCTTTCTTT,CASSLHQQGGTEAFF
NA,TRBD1,TRBJ1-5,TRBV6-1,TGTGCCAGCAGTCGAGGAGGACAGGGGCTTCAGCCCCAGCATTTT,CASSRGGQGLQPQHF
NA,TRBD1,TRBJ1-1,TRBV4-2,TGTGCCAGCAGCCAACGAGGTCTAGACAGGGGGAACACTGAAGCTTTCTTT,CASSQRGLDRGNTEAFF
NA,NA,TRBJ2-1,TRBV7-9,TGTGCCAGCAGCCCAACACATGAGCAGTTCTTC,CASSPTHEQFF
NA,TRBD1,TRBJ1-2,TRBV6-1,TGTGCCAGCAGTGACATTACCGGACAGGGACAGGGGGCGAGATCAAGAGGCTACACCTTC,CASSDITGQGQGARSRGYTF
NA,NA,TRBJ1-6,TRBV15,TGTGCCACCAGCAGAGATTCGCAGGCAGTTAATTCACCCCTCCACTTT,CATSRDSQAVNSPLHF
NA,NA,TRBJ1-1,TRBV11-3,TGTGCCAGCAGCTTAGAATCAGGCACTGAAGCTTTCTTT,CASSLESGTEAFF
NA,NA,TRBJ1-5,TRBV6-6,TGTGCCAGCAAAACGGAGATCGGGATAAATCAGCCCCAGCATTTT,CASKTEIGINQPQHF
once,TRBD2,TRBJ2-1,TRBV5-6,TGTGCCAGCAGCTTCAGGCGGGAGGGCTACAATGAGCAGTTCTTC,CASSFRREGYNEQFF
NA,NA,TRBJ2-3,TRBV5-1,TGCGCCAGCAGCCCCCCTGATGCAGCAGATACGCAGTATTTT,CASSPPDAADTQYF
NA,NA,TRBJ2-5,TRBV7-6,TGTGCCAGCAGCTCAACAAGAATTCAAGAGACCCAGTACTTC,CASSSTRIQETQYF
NA,TRBD1,TRBJ1-1,TRBV5-4,TGTGCCAGCAGCACGGGACAGGGGCGAATATCCGCCACTGAAGCTTTCTTT,CASSTGQGRISATEAFF
NA,TRBD1,TRBJ1-1,TRBV29-1,TGCAGCGTTTCCCGGGACAGGGGCGTTATGAACACTGAAGCTTTCTTT,CSVSRDRGVMNTEAFF
NA,TRBD1,TRBJ1-4,TRBV5-1,TGCGCCAGCAGCTACGGGACAGGGGATGAAAAACTGTTTTTT,CASSYGTGDEKLFF
NA,TRBD2,TRBJ2-5,TRBV28,TGTGCCAGCAGTTTACGAGGGAGGGGCCAAGAGACCCAGTACTTC,CASSLRGRGQETQYF
NA,NA,TRBJ1-2,TRBV7-2,TGTGCCAGCAACACCGCAACAGGGACCGGCTACACCTTC,CASNTATGTGYTF
once,TRBD1,TRBJ1-5,TRBV13,TGTGCCAGCAGCTTAGGCGGGACAGGGGCGCATCAGCCCCAGCATTTT,CASSLGGTGAHQPQHF
NA,NA,TRBJ1-4,TRBV9,TGTGCCAGCAGCGAAAATACTCGATCAACTAATGAAAAACTGTTTTTT,CASSENTRSTNEKLFF
NA,TRBD2,TRBJ2-7,TRBV30,TGTGCCTGGAGTTATAATAGCGGGACTTCCTACGAGCAGTACTTC,CAWSYNSGTSYEQYF
NA,NA,TRBJ2-7,TRBV4-1,TGCGCCAGCAGCCAAGGGGCCAGCTACTACGAGCAGTACTTC,CASSQGASYYEQYF
NA,TRBD1,TRBJ1-2,TRBV19,TGTGCCACCAGAGTATCGGGAACCCAGGGGGGAACTTGGGGCTACACCTTC,CATRVSGTQGGTWGYTF
few,NA,TRBJ2-3,TRBV7-9,TGTGCCAGCAGTTCCGTGCTGCGGGATGGATCAGATACGCAGTATTTT,CASSSVLRDGSDTQYF
NA,TRBD2,TRBJ2-3,TRBV5-5,TGTGCCAGCAGCTTCTCATTAGCGGGTAATCGAGATACGCAGTATTTT,CASSFSLAGNRDTQYF